One and the same sample provided the 20 T cell receptor beta chains below, sequenced in a study of neurological immune-mediated disorders. MiXCR, run by TCRdb on the 5' RACE reads, gives a single entry per CDR3 protein. Among about 33,000 distinct CDR3 sequences listed, around 1.5% were seen once. The material sequenced was PBMCs. The source is a woman aged 30 to 39 with multiple sclerosis.

The sample holds many counts of this clonotype. This chain uses TRBV12-3 or TRBV12-4 with TRBJ2-7, with 7 bases lining up with TRBD1. V lost 2 bases to trimming and J lost 6 bases; unmatched junction nucleotides: 1. CDR3 length equals 12 residues. CDR3 amino acids: CASSLNRGEQYF. For the CDR3, the DNA is TGTGCCAGCAGTTTAAACAGGGGCGAGCAGTACTTC.

In this sample, this clonotype turned up many times. This chain joins TRBV20-1 and TRBJ2-7; tentative D call: TRBD1 (8 bases). The CDR3 sequence is 14 residues long. Trimming left V 5 bases short and J 9 bases short, with 23 bases between. CDR1 is DFQATT, CDR2 SNEGSKA, per germline (reference sequence). CDR3 nucleotides: TGCAGTGCTCTCACAGGGGGGGCCTACGAAGGGCAGTACTTC. This translates into CSALTGGAYEGQYF.

This clonotype has just a few counts. The V and J genes are TRBV12-3 or TRBV12-4 and TRBJ1-2, with D maybe TRBD1 (6 bases). V lost 5 bases and J lost 7, with 17 bases in between. The CDR3 is 14 residues long. CDR3 sequence (DNA): TGTGCCAGCAGTCAACAGGGTGCGCCTGGTGGCTACACCTTC. Protein: CASSQQGAPGGYTF.

In its sample, this clonotype was seen many times. The CDR3 nucleotides are TGTGCCAGCAGCACCGACCGGTCCCTCCACTTT. It translates to CASSTDRSLHF. The gene calls are TRBV28 and TRBJ1-6; D not certain. Germline CDR1 reads MDHEN; CDR2 reads SYDVKM. V gave up 6 bases and J gave up 14 bases, with 11 bases separating them. The CDR3 has 11 residues.

Many counts were recorded for this clonotype. This chain links TRBV11-3 with TRBJ2-1; D is unclear. Trimming stripped 5 bases from V and 4 bases from J, with 6 bases between. CDR1 and CDR2 (germline): SGHNT, YENEEA. This CDR3 region has 12 residues. The CDR3 loop is CASSRLYNEQFF. CDR3 coding DNA: TGTGCCAGCAGCCGTTTATACAATGAGCAGTTCTTC.

This clonotype has a count of ten or more. This rearrangement joins TRBV29-1 to TRBJ2-3; D may be TRBD1 or TRBD2 (6 bases each). CDR3 length: 16 amino acids. The germline V and J ends were trimmed by 7 bases and 6 bases, with 26 bases remaining between them. The V gene's germline CDR1 is SQVTM and CDR2 ANQGSEA. The CDR3 loop is CSAPSALGGLGDTQYF. The CDR3 DNA sequence: TGCAGCGCACCCTCCGCCCTTGGGGGGCTGGGGGATACGCAGTATTTT.

This clonotype was seen ten or more times. The V and J genes are TRBV7-2 and TRBJ2-7; D gene unclear. Germline V gives CDR1 SGHTA, CDR2 FQGNSA. There are 15 residues in the CDR3. Trimming shortened V by 2 bases and J by 5 bases, and 16 bases separated the two germline ends. Here the CDR3 reads CASSLRTTGVDEQYF. In nucleotides, the CDR3 is TGTGCCAGCAGCTTAAGAACCACCGGTGTCGACGAGCAGTACTTC.

At least ten counts were recorded for this clonotype. This chain links TRBV7-2 with TRBJ2-1; a possible D gene is TRBD1 (5 bases). Between the trimmed V and J ends, which lost 3 bases and 2 bases, there was a span of 8 bases. The germline V gene encodes CDR1 SGHTA and CDR2 FQGNSA. The CDR3 spans 14 residues. CDR3 loop: CASSFQGTYNEQFF. CDR3 in DNA: TGTGCCAGCAGCTTTCAGGGTACCTACAATGAGCAGTTCTTC.

This clonotype was found many times. The chain has TRBV15 and TRBJ2-5, with 10 bases matching TRBD1. The J segment lost 4 bases and the V segment lost 4 bases, leaving 6 bases of the junction unmatched. Germline V gene data show CDR1 as LNHNV and CDR2 as YYDKDF (reference sequence). There are 15 residues in the CDR3. CDR3 bases: TGTGCCACCAGCAATTCCCGGGACAGGGGAGAGACCCAGTACTTC. It specifies CATSNSRDRGETQYF. The entire variable domain, with the rest obtained from reference TRBV15 and TRBJ2-5, is as follows: DAMVIQNPRYQVTQFGKPVTLSCSQTLNHNVMYWYQQKSSQAPKLLFHYYDKDFNNEADTPDNFQSRRPNTSFCFLDIRSPGLGDTAMYLCATSNSRDRGETQYFGPGTRLLVL.

This clonotype was seen ten or more times. The gene calls are TRBV5-6 and TRBJ1-6; D unclear. The CDR3 spans 14 residues. Germline loops: CDR1 SGHDT, CDR2 YYEEEE. The ends were cut back, 4 bases at V and 10 bases at J, with 15 bases in the middle. The CDR3 loop reads CASSPSQDGSPLHF. In DNA, the CDR3 is TGTGCCAGCAGCCCCTCGCAAGACGGCTCACCCCTCCACTTT.

This clonotype showed up many times. The rearrangement joins TRBV9 to TRBJ1-2; D uncertain. This CDR3 has 13 amino acids. The germline CDR1 and CDR2 sequences are SGDLS and YYNGEE. V was shortened by 4 bases and J by 4 bases, with 11 bases between the two germline ends. For the CDR3, the DNA is TGTGCCAGCAGCTCCGGACGGTTCTATGGCTACACCTTC. Its protein product is CASSSGRFYGYTF.

Ten or more counts support this clonotype. This rearrangement joins TRBV4-3 to TRBJ2-7; either TRBD1 or TRBD2 may fit D (6 bases each). Looked up from germline, CDR1 is LGHNA and CDR2 is YSLEER. Trimming stripped 3 bases from V and 0 bases from J, with 9 bases between. The CDR3 contains 14 residues. CDR3 coding DNA: TGCGCCAGCAGCCATGGGGGGCTCTCCTACGAGCAGTACTTC. Amino acids: CASSHGGLSYEQYF.

This clonotype has a count of ten or more. This chain links TRBV4-3 with TRBJ2-7; D is ambiguous. The CDR3 totals 16 residues. Germline lookup yields CDR1 LGHNA and CDR2 YSLEER. The V gene lost 1 base and the J gene lost 6 bases, with 19 bases spanning the gap. The CDR3 DNA reads as TGCGCCAGCAGCCAAGGGACGGTCGACAAATACGCCGAGCAGTACTTC. Its protein product is CASSQGTVDKYAEQYF.

At least ten counts were recorded for this clonotype. The chain couples TRBV20-1 to TRBJ2-1, with D uncertain. Trimming took off 6 bases at V and 10 bases at J, with 13 bases between the two ends. There are 11 residues in the CDR3. Germline CDR1 DFQATT, CDR2 SNEGSKA (reference sequence). The CDR3 nucleotides are TGCAGTGCACGATGGGTTTACGAGCAGTTCTTC. This gives the protein CSARWVYEQFF.

The table lists this clonotype with many counts. CDR3 sequence: CASSPTAGGTDTQYF. The CDR3 region has the DNA TGTGCCAGCAGCCCCACAGCGGGGGGCACAGATACGCAGTATTTT. The V gene is TRBV7-9, the J gene TRBJ2-3; 8 bases are shared with TRBD2. This CDR3 comprises 15 residues. The J segment lost 1 base and the V segment lost 5 bases, leaving 5 bases of the junction unmatched. Germline CDR1 SEHNR, CDR2 FQNEAQ (reference sequence).

The table lists this clonotype with many counts. The V and J genes are TRBV11-2 and TRBJ2-3; D call uncertain. The germline gives CDR1 SGHAT, CDR2 FQNNGV. The CDR3 has 13 amino acids. The V gene lost 5 bases and the J gene lost 4 bases, with 10 bases spanning the gap. The CDR3 DNA follows: TGTGCCAGCAGCCCTTCCCCTTCAGATACGCAGTATTTT. This codes for CASSPSPSDTQYF.

This clonotype was counted ten times or more. The V call is TRBV10-3, the J call TRBJ2-2; weak D call: TRBD2 (5 bases). The CDR3 loop spans 14 amino acids. Germline lookup yields CDR1 ENHRY and CDR2 SYGVKD. V shed 3 bases and J shed 1 base, with 6 bases lying between them. The CDR3 reads CAISERGNTGELFF. Written as DNA, the CDR3 is TGTGCCATCAGTGAACGGGGGAACACCGGGGAGCTGTTTTTT.

This clonotype was counted many times. The chain has TRBV6-2 or TRBV6-3 and TRBJ2-2; TRBD1 might be the D (5 bases). This CDR3 is built from 14 residues. The germline V gene has CDR1 MNHEY and CDR2 SVGEGT. Trimming took off 6 bases at V and 7 bases at J, with 15 bases between the two ends. The CDR3 here is CASRPAGMHGELFF. CDR3 coding DNA: TGTGCCAGCAGACCTGCAGGGATGCACGGGGAGCTGTTTTTT.

This clonotype was observed at least ten times. V is TRBV27 and J is TRBJ2-7, with D uncertain. Trimming cost V 6 bases and J 3 bases, with 18 bases left between them. The CDR3 runs 15 residues. Germline V gene sequence: CDR1 MNHEY, CDR2 SMNVEV (reference sequence). This CDR3 is CASSPSRTLSYEQYF. CDR3 DNA sequence: TGTGCCAGCAGCCCCTCCCGGACCCTAAGCTACGAGCAGTACTTC.

This clonotype has a count of ten or more. The V and J genes are TRBV9 and TRBJ2-5, with TRBD1 matching over 11 bases. The CDR3 has 19 amino acids. The junction had 12 bases not matched to a gene; V was cut back by 0 bases and J by 2 bases. CDR1 is SGDLS and CDR2 is YYNGEE in the germline V gene. CDR3 protein: CASSVATGTGGAGQETQYF. In DNA, the CDR3 is TGTGCCAGCAGCGTAGCTACGGGGACAGGGGGAGCGGGGCAAGAGACCCAGTACTTC.